The clone carrying this T cell receptor (beta chain) came up many times. Its antigen is as yet unknown. There are 18 residues in the CDR3. Germline V gene lookup returns CDR1 SGHTA and CDR2 FQGNSA. The V end was cut by 1 base, the J end by 1 base, with 17 bases between. These data belong to a study of CD8 T cells in ankylosing spondylitis. TCRdb recomputed calls from the 5' RACE reads with MiXCR, one row per CDR3 protein. The repertoire holds 800,000 to 900,000 distinct CDR3 sequences, 12% seen once, with less than 0.65% in the top ten. Findings and limits, study-wide: Characteristic of ankylosing spondylitis blood, it appeared, was a TCR beta motif comprising several highly homologous variants.

The sequence was obtained from a male donor with ankylosing spondylitis. Sequencing was performed on blood, either unsorted or a sorted T cell fraction (not recorded which). This chain uses TRBV7-2 with TRBJ1-5; D is possibly TRBD1 (6 bases). In DNA, the CDR3 is TGTGCCAGCAGCTTAGTGCGGTTACAGGGCCAGAGCAATCAGCCCCAGCATTTT. This sequence encodes CASSLVRLQGQSNQPQHF.